This T cell receptor beta chain was captured in a study of blood T cell repertoires in COVID-19. On the study more broadly: COVID-19 samples from acute and convalescent phases originated in the United States, Italy and Spain. T cells, B-cell-depleted T cells, or PBMCs provided the cDNA or gDNA that served as material.

This clone occurred once. In the original processing: Amplification with reference gene primers provided the estimates of nucleated cell counts. The data were produced by immunoSEQ multiplex PCR, yet TCRdb's version contains in-frame clones alone and is incomplete. V, J and clone size reflect that table, while D and trimming were determined from the DNA. The data show tens of thousands of clones, roughly 86% seen once. The receptor was isolated from a human donor with active COVID-19. The donor label of this sample is uncertain. Sequencing was done on a sample of peripheral blood.

The CDR3 nucleotides read TGTGCCTGGAGTGCCCTAGGAGGGGAAGATACGCAGTATTTT. It codes for CAWSALGGEDTQYF. The chain combines TRBV30 with TRBJ2-3; a possible D gene is TRBD2 (6 bases). The CDR3 has 14 residues. CDR1 and CDR2 (germline): GTSNPN, SVGIG (reference sequence). Trimming stripped 1 base from V and 5 bases from J, with 13 bases between. Based on the CDR3 plus reference TRBV30 and TRBJ2-3, the full variable domain is SQTIHQWPATLVQPVGSPLSLECTVEGTSNPNLYWYRQAAGRGLQLLFYSVGIGQISSEVPQNLSASRPQDRQFILSSKKLLLSDSGFYLCAWSALGGEDTQYFGPGTRLTVL.